The 32 T cell receptor beta chains below all came from one sample that was sequenced in a study of T cell responses to AZD1222 COVID-19 vaccine. Data came from immunoSEQ multiplex PCR; TCRdb stores just in-frame clones and leaves some out. The table records about 140,000 clones, around 90% of them present only once. This specimen was peripheral blood, taken 28 days after the second AZD1222 dose. The source is an adult who received the AZD1222 COVID-19 vaccine.

The chain has TRBV28 and TRBJ2-7; 8 nucleotides align to TRBD2. The V gene's germline CDR1 is MDHEN and CDR2 SYDVKM. V dropped 8 bases and J dropped 3; count of bases not matched to a gene: 9. The CDR3 consists of 14 residues. The CDR3 reads CASLSGGTVYEQYF. The CDR3 coding sequence is TGTGCCAGCCTTTCGGGGGGGACGGTCTACGAGCAGTACTTC.

V usage is TRBV5-5 and J usage is TRBJ1-1, with TRBD1 as a possible D gene (5 bases). The CDR3 consists of 15 residues. Trimming took off 4 bases at V and 2 bases at J, with 15 bases between the two ends. The germline gives CDR1 SGHKS, CDR2 YYEKEE (reference sequence). The CDR3 sequence is CASSNSRQINTEAFF. The CDR3 DNA reads as TGTGCCAGCAGCAACTCACGACAGATTAACACTGAAGCTTTCTTT.

The chain links TRBV11-2 to TRBJ1-5, with 7 positions matching TRBD1. The V segment lost 5 bases and the J segment 6 bases; nucleotides outside the gene matches: 7. Germline CDR1 SGHAT, CDR2 FQNNGV. The length of the CDR3 is 14 residues. CDR3 region: CASSLTGPGQPQHF. DNA of the CDR3: TGTGCCAGCAGCCTGACAGGGCCCGGTCAGCCCCAGCATTTT.

The chain carries TRBV6-5 and TRBJ2-3, with 8 bases aligning to TRBD1. Germline V gene data show CDR1 as MNHEY and CDR2 as SVGAGI. This CDR3 has 15 amino acids. J lost 4 bases, V lost 7 bases, and 10 bases had no gene match. CDR3 loop: CASTRAGQGPDTQYF. CDR3 in DNA: TGTGCCAGCACCCGTGCCGGACAGGGCCCAGATACGCAGTATTTT.

This rearrangement joins TRBV18 to TRBJ1-1; perhaps TRBD1 as D (6 bases). Trimming took off 2 bases at V and 6 bases at J, with 16 bases between the two ends. The CDR3 loop spans 15 amino acids. Looked up from germline, CDR1 is KGHSH and CDR2 is LQKENI. CDR3 in amino acids: CASSPGEYRVPEAFF. The CDR3 DNA reads TGTGCCAGCTCACCAGGAGAATACAGGGTCCCTGAAGCTTTCTTT. Drawing the rest from reference TRBV18 and TRBJ1-1, the complete variable domain is NAGVMQNPRHLVRRRGQEARLRCSPMKGHSHVYWYRQLPEEGLKFMVYLQKENIIDESGMPKERFSAEFPKEGPSILRIQQVVRGDSAAYFCASSPGEYRVPEAFFGQGTRLTVV.

The rearrangement links TRBV28 to TRBJ2-1, with 9 bases lining up with TRBD1. The CDR3 has 16 residues. The V and J ends lost 4 bases and 4 bases, in that order; junction bases with no gene match: 8. Germline CDR1 is MDHEN and CDR2 is SYDVKM. Here the CDR3 reads CASSSGGQGLYNEQFF. Here the CDR3 DNA reads TGTGCCAGCAGTTCGGGGGGACAGGGTCTGTACAATGAGCAGTTCTTC. The variable domain in full, completed from reference TRBV28 and TRBJ2-1, reads DVKVTQSSRYLVKRTGEKVFLECVQDMDHENMFWYRQDPGLGLRLIYFSYDVKMKEKGDIPEGYSVSREKKERFSLILESASTNQTSMYLCASSSGGQGLYNEQFFGPGTRLTVL.

The rearrangement uses TRBV30 and TRBJ1-4; TRBD1 agrees at 7 bases. Germline V gene lookup returns CDR1 GTSNPN and CDR2 SVGIG (reference sequence). This CDR3 has 15 residues. V lost 4 bases to trimming and J lost 4 bases; unmatched junction nucleotides: 9. CDR3 in DNA: TGTGCCTGGAACCTAGGAACAGGGGATAATGAAAAACTGTTTTTT. Amino acids: CAWNLGTGDNEKLFF.

This chain joins TRBV7-9 and TRBJ1-3; D might be TRBD1 (6 bases). Germline V gene data show CDR1 as SEHNR and CDR2 as FQNEAQ (reference sequence). This CDR3 is 19 amino acids long. V dropped 6 bases and J dropped 1 base, with 25 bases sitting between them. The CDR3 DNA sequence: TGTGCCAGCAGAGCGCCCGGGACACCGGAATTTGTATCTGGAAACACCATATATTTT. Its translation: CASRAPGTPEFVSGNTIYF.

As to this clone: Other DNA sequences in the same sample also yield this CDR3. The CDR3 coding sequence is TGTGCCACCAGTGATCAGGGATACGGTGAGCAGTTCTTC. It translates to CATSDQGYGEQFF. This chain connects TRBV24-1 to TRBJ2-1; D is perhaps TRBD1 (5 bases). Per germline, CDR1 KGHDR and CDR2 SFDVKD. The CDR3 has 13 amino acids. The germline V and J ends were trimmed by 3 bases and 9 bases, with 11 bases remaining between them.

This sequence joins TRBV6-5 and TRBJ2-2; D remains ambiguous. Germline V gene sequence: CDR1 MNHEY, CDR2 SVGAGI. V shed 2 bases and J shed 0 bases, with 10 bases lying between them. CDR3 size: 16 residues. The CDR3 DNA is TGTGCCAGCAGTTACCTTCGGGCCACGAACACCGGGGAGCTGTTTTTT. Protein product: CASSYLRATNTGELFF.

V usage is TRBV7-2 and J usage is TRBJ2-1; 13 nucleotides agree with TRBD2. CDR3 length: 15 amino acids. Germline CDR1 reads SGHTA; CDR2 reads FQGNSA. The ends lost 5 bases at V and 10 bases at J; junction bases unmatched: 8. This CDR3 reads CASSKGLAGVREQFF. Written as DNA, the CDR3 is TGTGCCAGCAGCAAAGGACTAGCGGGGGTTAGGGAGCAGTTCTTC. Together with reference TRBV7-2 and TRBJ2-1, the CDR3 gives the full variable domain: GAGVSQSPSNKVTEKGKDVELRCDPISGHTALYWYRQSLGQGLEFLIYFQGNSAPDKSGLPSDRFSAERTGGSVSTLTIQRTQQEDSAVYLCASSKGLAGVREQFFGPGTRLTVL.

The V call is TRBV5-6, the J call TRBJ2-6, with unresolved D. CDR1 is SGHDT and CDR2 is YYEEEE in the germline V gene. This CDR3 contains 16 residues. V lost 2 bases and J 0 bases, leaving 9 bases between the germline ends. The DNA for the CDR3 is TGTGCCAGCAGCTTTTCTCTCGTCTCTGGGGCCAACGTCCTGACTTTC. Residues: CASSFSLVSGANVLTF.

The chain links TRBV11-3 to TRBJ2-1, with D unresolved. CDR1 is SGHNT and CDR2 is YENEEA in the germline V gene. The CDR3 consists of 12 residues. The V gene lost 6 bases and the J gene lost 2 bases, with 5 bases spanning the gap. The CDR3 spells CASRTAYNEQFF. CDR3 in DNA: TGTGCCAGCAGGACGGCCTACAATGAGCAGTTCTTC.

In its sample, this clone was seen once. The chain employs TRBV27 and TRBJ1-2; a possible D gene is TRBD1 (6 bases). V lost 0 bases to trimming and J lost 6 bases, with 14 bases between them. CDR1 and CDR2 from the germline V gene are MNHEY and SMNVEV (reference sequence). This CDR3 region has 15 residues. CDR3 protein: CASSLSGAERHGYTF. For the CDR3, the DNA is TGTGCCAGCAGTTTATCGGGGGCAGAAAGACATGGCTACACCTTC.

This clone occurred once. The chain recombines TRBV14 with TRBJ1-6, with 8 positions matching TRBD1. CDR1 is SGHDN, CDR2 FVKESK, per germline. The CDR3 covers 14 residues. V lost 6 bases to trimming and J lost 10 bases; unmatched junction nucleotides: 8. The CDR3 reads CASSLDRGGSPLHF. In DNA form, the CDR3 reads TGTGCCAGCAGTCTCGACAGGGGTGGATCACCCCTCCACTTT. Based on the CDR3 plus reference TRBV14 and TRBJ1-6, the full variable domain is EAGVTQFPSHSVIEKGQTVTLRCDPISGHDNLYWYRRVMGKEIKFLLHFVKESKQDESGMPNNRFLAERTGGTYSTLKVQPAELEDSGVYFCASSLDRGGSPLHFGNGTRLTVT.

This rearrangement joins TRBV18 to TRBJ2-1; D gene uncertain. In germline, CDR1 is KGHSH, CDR2 LQKENI. V was shortened by 6 bases and J by 8 bases, with 20 bases between the two germline ends. The CDR3 loop spans 15 amino acids. CDR3 bases: TGTGCCAGCTCCCCAAGTGGTACCCCCGTGGATGAGCAGTTCTTC. It translates to CASSPSGTPVDEQFF.

The V and J genes are TRBV7-2 and TRBJ1-5, with D perhaps matching TRBD1 (5 bases). The CDR3 contains 13 residues. Germline values: CDR1 SGHTA, CDR2 FQGNSA. The ends were cut back, 5 bases at V and 4 bases at J, with 9 bases in the middle. In nucleotides, the CDR3 is TGTGCCAGCAGCCGGGGGAGTAATCAGCCCCAGCATTTT. This sequence encodes CASSRGSNQPQHF.

This clone has a count of ten or more. The chain has TRBV7-8 and TRBJ2-7, with a weak D call TRBD2 (5 bases). Germline CDR1 and CDR2: SGHVS and FQNEAQ. The CDR3 loop spans 14 amino acids. V lost 8 bases and J 0 bases, leaving 14 bases between the germline ends. CDR3 in DNA: TGTGCCAGCCAGGACGGGGTTAGCTCCTACGAGCAGTACTTC. This translates into CASQDGVSSYEQYF.

This clone showed up just a few times. This chain uses TRBV19 with TRBJ1-5; 7 bases match TRBD1. Germline assignment: CDR1 LNHDA and CDR2 SQIVND (reference sequence). This CDR3 has 15 amino acids. V was pared by 0 bases and J by 4 bases, with 3 bases of the junction left unmatched. The CDR3 protein is CASSIEGTVNQPQHF. CDR3 nucleotide sequence: TGTGCCAGTAGTATAGAAGGGACAGTGAATCAGCCCCAGCATTTT.

V and J are TRBV9 and TRBJ2-7, with TRBD1 as a possible D gene (6 bases). This CDR3 comprises 13 residues. Germline V gene sequence: CDR1 SGDLS, CDR2 YYNGEE. The V and J ends lost 0 bases and 7 bases respectively, with 11 bases between them. CDR3 bases: TGTGCCAGCAGCGTAGGGGGCAGGGGAGAGCAGTACTTC. Its protein product is CASSVGGRGEQYF.

V gene TRBV3-1 (or the pseudogene TRBV3-2) combines with J gene TRBJ2-3; D is unclear. The germline CDR1 and CDR2 sequences are LGHDT and YNNKEL (reference sequence). V dropped 2 bases and J dropped 0 bases, with 0 bases sitting between them. The CDR3 extends over 12 amino acids. In DNA form, the CDR3 reads TGTGCCAGCAGCCAAAGCACAGATACGCAGTATTTT. Protein: CASSQSTDTQYF.

The chain has TRBV10-3 and TRBJ1-2, with no clear D. Trimming removed 7 bases at V and 2 bases at J, with 14 bases between. Germline V lookup: CDR1 ENHRY, CDR2 SYGVKD. The CDR3 has 14 residues. The CDR3 sequence is CAIKGAGANYGYTF. The CDR3 bases are TGTGCCATCAAGGGAGCAGGTGCAAACTATGGCTACACCTTC.

In this sample, this clone turned up a few times. This chain connects TRBV6-5 to TRBJ1-6; no clear D. Germline lookup yields CDR1 MNHEY and CDR2 SVGAGI. The CDR3 is 12 residues long. Trimming took off 1 base at V and 8 bases at J, with 3 bases between the two ends. CDR3 in amino acids: CASSYLDSPLHF. Written as DNA, the CDR3 is TGTGCCAGCAGTTACTTGGATTCACCCCTCCACTTT.

J is TRBJ1-5 and V is TRBV20-1; tentative D call: TRBD1 (6 bases). The CDR3 runs 17 residues. The V and J ends lost 6 bases and 0 bases respectively, with 21 bases between them. Looked up from germline, CDR1 is DFQATT and CDR2 is SNEGSKA (reference sequence). CDR3 sequence (DNA): TGCAGTGCGAGTTCTTGGGGGGCGGGCTATAGCAATCAGCCCCAGCATTTT. Translation gives CSASSWGAGYSNQPQHF.

The CDR3 spells CASSQGPGQGARSGGEKLFF. The CDR3 DNA is TGCGCCAGCAGCCAGGGGCCCGGACAGGGGGCGCGGAGTGGTGGTGAAAAACTGTTTTTT. The V and J genes are TRBV4-3 and TRBJ1-4, with 11 bases identical to TRBD1. The germline V gene encodes CDR1 LGHNA and CDR2 YSLEER. V trimming: 3 bases; J trimming: 7 bases; junction bases outside the gene matches: 19. The CDR3 is made up of 20 amino acids.

This chain links TRBV10-1 with TRBJ2-5; possibly TRBD2 for D (5 bases). V was clipped by 2 bases and J by 7 bases, with 14 bases between them. The CDR3 contains 14 residues. From germline, CDR1 is WNHNN and CDR2 SYGVQD (reference sequence). CDR3 sequence reads: CASSERQKSGTQYF. CDR3 DNA: TGCGCCAGCAGTGAGCGGCAGAAGAGCGGGACCCAGTACTTC.

A single count supports this clone. V gene TRBV9 combines with J gene TRBJ1-4, with 9 bases fitting TRBD1. V dropped 3 bases and J dropped 8; count of bases not matched to a gene: 5. Germline CDR1 is SGDLS and CDR2 is YYNGEE. The CDR3 extends over 14 amino acids. The CDR3 spells CASSADRGDEKLFF. In nucleotides, the CDR3 is TGTGCCAGCAGCGCCGACAGGGGGGACGAAAAACTGTTTTTT.

The chain employs TRBV19 and TRBJ2-1, with 8 bases aligning to TRBD1. The germline CDR1 and CDR2 sequences are LNHDA and SQIVND (reference sequence). The CDR3 length is 14 residues. The J segment lost 10 bases and the V segment lost 3 bases, leaving 8 bases of the junction unmatched. The DNA for the CDR3 is TGTGCCAGTAGTATCGACAGGGGTTTGGAGGAGCAGTTCTTC. This gives the protein CASSIDRGLEEQFF.

CDR3 protein: CASSYGAGRAGELFF. CDR3 DNA sequence: TGTGCCAGCAGTTACGGGGCAGGGCGTGCCGGGGAGCTGTTTTTT. The genes are TRBV6-2 or TRBV6-3 and TRBJ2-2; weak D call: TRBD1 (5 bases). V was shortened by 2 bases and J by 6 bases, with 13 bases between the two germline ends. Germline CDR1 is MNHEY and CDR2 is SVGEGT. The CDR3 contains 15 residues.

The chain has TRBV6-1 and TRBJ2-6; weak D call: TRBD2 (6 bases). From germline, CDR1 is MNHNS and CDR2 SASEGT. The CDR3 spans 20 residues. The V end was cut by 4 bases, the J end by 4 bases, with 26 bases between. The CDR3, as DNA: TGTGCCAGCAGTGGAACAACCATCCCCAGAGGAGGGGCCGGGGCCAACGTCCTGACTTTC. Its translation is CASSGTTIPRGGAGANVLTF.

This sequence joins TRBV7-3 and TRBJ1-2; D is ambiguous. Trimming left V 2 bases short and J 4 bases short, with 11 bases between. CDR3 length: 14 amino acids. CDR1 and CDR2 (germline): SGHTA, FQGTGA. The CDR3 region has the DNA TGTGCCAGCAGCTTAGATAAGGGAAGCTATGGCTACACCTTC. It encodes CASSLDKGSYGYTF.

CDR3 amino acids: CASSLSRANSPLHF. The CDR3, as DNA: TGTGCCAGCAGTTTGTCCAGGGCCAATTCACCCCTCCACTTT. V gene TRBV28 combines with J gene TRBJ1-6, with a possible D match to TRBD1 (5 bases). Looked up from germline, CDR1 is MDHEN and CDR2 is SYDVKM. V lost 3 bases, J lost 7 bases, and 10 bases lay in between. CDR3 length: 14 amino acids.